One and the same sample provided the 5 T cell receptor beta chains below, sequenced in a study of OX40 agonist ivuxolimab in advanced cancers. Profiled with immunoSEQ multiplex PCR; TCRdb holds only in-frame clones, not every one. The sample lists about 71,000 clones, about 89% occurring once. The specimen was CD4+ or CD8+ T cells sorted from blood, collected in a trial of the OX40 agonist ivuxolimab. The source of these receptors is an adult with an advanced solid tumor such as melanoma, head and neck, liver or kidney cancer.

The chain carries TRBV21-1 and TRBJ2-7; the table's D call, TRBD2, was not checked against the DNA. TRBV21-1 is shown as a pseudogene. CDR3 size: 18 residues. CDR3 sequence (DNA): TGTGCCAGCAGCAAAGTTCGGGGGGGGCAGGGTCGGTCCTACGAGCAGTACTTC. It codes for CASSKVRGGQGRSYEQYF.

With regard to this clone: At one of its ends the junction is not consistent with the germline gene, which may arise from a read error. The rearrangement joins TRBV28 to TRBJ2-5; 9 positions agree with TRBD1. Germline V lookup: CDR1 MDHEN, CDR2 SYDVKM. The CDR3 has 14 amino acids. DNA for the CDR3: TGTGCCAGCAGCTTATGGGACAGGGTGAAGACCCAGTACTTC. Residues: CASSLWDRVKTQYF.

In nucleotides, the CDR3 is TGTGCCAGCACCCCTACCGGGACAGAGAACACTGAAGCTTTCTTT. It encodes CASTPTGTENTEAFF. The V and J genes are TRBV6-4 and TRBJ1-1, with TRBD1 matching over 7 bases. The CDR3 contains 15 residues. Germline V lookup: CDR1 MRHNA, CDR2 SNTAGT. V dropped 7 bases and J dropped 1; count of bases not matched to a gene: 9.

The rearrangement links TRBV28 to TRBJ2-5; 11 bases are shared with TRBD1. Germline V gene sequence: CDR1 MDHEN, CDR2 SYDVKM. This CDR3 has 17 amino acids. The V gene end was trimmed by 1 base and the J gene end by 4 bases; junction bases not matched to a gene: 8. In DNA form, the CDR3 reads TGTGCCAGCAGTTTATACCGGACAGGGGGCACGGGAGAGACCCAGTACTTC. It yields the protein CASSLYRTGGTGETQYF.

The chain has TRBV9 and TRBJ2-3; a weak D match, TRBD2 (5 bases). The CDR3 extends over 15 amino acids. Looked up from germline, CDR1 is SGDLS and CDR2 is YYNGEE. V lost 0 bases and J 5 bases, leaving 13 bases between the germline ends. The CDR3 sequence is CASSVAGRAGDTQYF. CDR3 nucleotide sequence: TGTGCCAGCAGCGTAGCCGGGCGGGCAGGAGATACGCAGTATTTT. Drawing the rest from reference TRBV9 and TRBJ2-3, the complete variable domain is DSGVTQTPKHLITATGQRVTLRCSPRSGDLSVYWYQQSLDQGLQFLIQYYNGEERAKGNILERFSAQQFPDLHSELNLSSLELGDSALYFCASSVAGRAGDTQYFGPGTRLTVL.